Detailed here is one T cell receptor (beta chain). The data derive from a study of T cell responses to AZD1222 COVID-19 vaccine. Only in-frame clones appear in the TCRdb table, and some are missing; sequencing was by immunoSEQ multiplex PCR. The table lists about 140,000 clones, 88% of them singletons. Germline-derived CDR1 and CDR2 are MNHEY and SVGAGI. The CDR3 is 13 amino acids. The trim removed 7 bases at V and 7 bases at J, leaving 6 bases unmatched. Sample: peripheral blood, taken 28 days after the second AZD1222 dose. This chain joins TRBV6-5 and TRBJ1-5, with TRBD1 matching 8 bases. The receptor's source is an adult who received the AZD1222 COVID-19 vaccine. The CDR3 reads CASNPAGGQPQHF. The CDR3 bases are TGTGCCAGCAATCCTGCAGGGGGCCAGCCCCAGCATTTT.